This passage covers 10 T cell receptor beta chains from one sample sequenced in a study of cytomegalovirus exposure and HLA in healthy donors. A multiplex PCR was run with 60 Vbeta primers and 13 Jbeta primers. Using immunoSEQ multiplex PCR, the repertoire was profiled, and TCRdb retains in-frame clones only, with some absent. Of roughly 230,000 clones detected, approximately 81% appear once; the ten largest clones hold about 0.25%. Sequencing was carried out using PBMCs. These receptor sequences come from a girl aged 2 to 9 in good health and CMV-seronegative.

In its sample, this clone was seen a few times. The rearrangement uses TRBV5-6 and TRBJ2-7; 8 nucleotides match TRBD1. The CDR3 sequence is 14 residues long. V shed 3 bases, J shed 2 bases, and the junction held 4 bases outside the gene matches. Germline V lookup: CDR1 SGHDT, CDR2 YYEEEE. The CDR3 nucleotides are TGTGCCAGCAGCTGGGGACAGGCCGCCTACGAGCAGTACTTC. This gives the protein CASSWGQAAYEQYF.

CDR3 DNA sequence: TGTGCCAGCAGCTCCCCAGGGCAATCACCCCTCCACTTT. This sequence encodes CASSSPGQSPLHF. V gene TRBV11-2 combines with J gene TRBJ1-6; D may be TRBD1 (5 bases). This CDR3 contains 13 residues. CDR1 and CDR2 from the germline V gene are SGHAT and FQNNGV. V lost 4 bases, J lost 10 bases, and 11 bases lay in between.

The chain employs TRBV5-1 and TRBJ2-6, with TRBD1 matching 9 bases. Germline-derived CDR1 and CDR2 are SGHRS and YFSETQ. After removal of 7 bases from V and 2 bases from J, the junction contained 10 bases not matched to a gene. The CDR3 spans 17 residues. The CDR3 coding sequence is TGCGCCAGCTATCCGGGACAGGGAGGAACTGGGGCCAACGTCCTGACTTTC. Its translation: CASYPGQGGTGANVLTF.

This sequence joins TRBV9 and TRBJ2-2, with 11 nucleotides matching TRBD1. The trim removed 3 bases at V and 5 bases at J, leaving 3 bases unmatched. CDR1 is SGDLS, CDR2 YYNGEE, per germline. The CDR3 is 15 residues long. The CDR3 DNA sequence: TGTGCCAGCAGCGCAGGACAGGGGGCGACCGGGGAGCTGTTTTTT. Translated, it gives CASSAGQGATGELFF.

The gene calls are TRBV5-1 and TRBJ2-7; 8 bases agree with TRBD1. Losses at the gene ends were 4 bases for V and 5 bases for J; bases not matched to a gene: 8. CDR1 and CDR2 (germline): SGHRS, YFSETQ. The CDR3 runs 14 residues. Here the CDR3 reads CASSKGQANDEQYF. CDR3 sequence (DNA): TGCGCCAGCAGCAAGGGACAGGCGAACGACGAGCAGTACTTC.

The rearrangement uses TRBV7-8 and TRBJ2-7, with 8 bases matching TRBD2. Germline CDR1 reads SGHVS; CDR2 reads FQNEAQ. This CDR3 region has 14 residues. The junction had 4 bases not matched to a gene; V was cut back by 1 base and J by 5 bases. The CDR3 spells CASSLGRTSNEQYF. The CDR3 DNA is TGTGCCAGCAGCTTAGGTCGGACTAGCAACGAGCAGTACTTC.

Concerning this clone itself: The same CDR3 also results from other DNA sequences found in this sample. The chain links TRBV2 to TRBJ2-5; a possible D gene is TRBD1 (6 bases). The V gene's germline CDR1 is SNHLY and CDR2 FYNNEI. The CDR3 is made up of 12 amino acids. The V gene lost 3 bases and the J gene lost 5 bases, with 7 bases spanning the gap. CDR3 coding DNA: TGTGCCAGCAGTGAGAGGGGGGAGACCCAGTACTTC. Encoded protein: CASSERGETQYF.

This clone was detected only once. The chain employs TRBV2 and TRBJ1-4; D possibly corresponds to TRBD1 (6 bases). The V end lost 5 bases, the J end lost 3 bases, and 10 bases lay between the germline ends. Germline V gene sequence: CDR1 SNHLY, CDR2 FYNNEI. The CDR3 contains 14 residues. CDR3 amino acids: CASSPGAPNEKLFF. In DNA form, the CDR3 reads TGTGCCAGCAGTCCAGGGGCTCCTAATGAAAAACTGTTTTTT.

The chain couples TRBV7-9 to TRBJ1-4, with 11 bases fitting TRBD1. This CDR3 spans 14 amino acids. Trimming took 5 bases from V and 8 from J; bases not matched to a gene: 4. CDR1 SEHNR and CDR2 FQNEAQ come from the germline V gene (reference sequence). CDR3 DNA: TGTGCCAGCAGCGCAGGGACAGGGGGGGAAAAACTGTTTTTT. Translated: CASSAGTGGEKLFF.

The rearrangement links TRBV28 to TRBJ1-2, with TRBD1 matching over 9 bases. Germline trimming cut 3 bases from V and 4 bases from J; bases unmatched to any gene: 3. The CDR3 is 14 residues long. CDR1 and CDR2 (germline): MDHEN, SYDVKM. Here the CDR3 DNA reads TGTGCCAGCAGTTTGGGACAGGGATCCTATGGCTACACCTTC. Translation: CASSLGQGSYGYTF.